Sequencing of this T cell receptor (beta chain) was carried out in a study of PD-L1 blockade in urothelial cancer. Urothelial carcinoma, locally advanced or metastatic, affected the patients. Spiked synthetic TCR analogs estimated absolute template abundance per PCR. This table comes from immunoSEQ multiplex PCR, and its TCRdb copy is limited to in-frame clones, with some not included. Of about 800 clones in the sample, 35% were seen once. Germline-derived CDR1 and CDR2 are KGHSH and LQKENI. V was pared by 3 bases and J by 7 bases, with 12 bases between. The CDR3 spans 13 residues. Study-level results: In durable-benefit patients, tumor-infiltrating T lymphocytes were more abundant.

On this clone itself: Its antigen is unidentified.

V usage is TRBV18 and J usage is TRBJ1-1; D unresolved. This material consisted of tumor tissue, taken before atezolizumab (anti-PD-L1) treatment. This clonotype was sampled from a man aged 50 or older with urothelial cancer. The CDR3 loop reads CASSPTHHLEAFF. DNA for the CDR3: TGTGCCAGCTCACCGACACACCACCTTGAAGCTTTCTTT.